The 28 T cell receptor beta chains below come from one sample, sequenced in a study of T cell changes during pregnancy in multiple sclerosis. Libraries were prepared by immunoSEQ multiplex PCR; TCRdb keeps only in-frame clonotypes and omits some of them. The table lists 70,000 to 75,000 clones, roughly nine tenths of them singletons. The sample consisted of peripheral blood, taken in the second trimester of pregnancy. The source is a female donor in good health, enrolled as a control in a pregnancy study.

The CDR3 protein is CASSFARTVLDGYTF. CDR3 nucleotides: TGTGCCAGCAGTTTCGCCCGGACAGTTCTCGATGGCTACACCTTC. The V and J genes are TRBV27 and TRBJ1-2; tentatively, D is TRBD1 (6 bases). Germline loops: CDR1 MNHEY, CDR2 SMNVEV (reference sequence). The CDR3 is 15 amino acids. Between the trimmed V and J ends, which lost 3 bases and 6 bases, there was a span of 17 bases.

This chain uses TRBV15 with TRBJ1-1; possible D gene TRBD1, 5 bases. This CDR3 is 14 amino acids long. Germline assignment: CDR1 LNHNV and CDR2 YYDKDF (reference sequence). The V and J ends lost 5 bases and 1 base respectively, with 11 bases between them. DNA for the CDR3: TGTGCCACCAGCTCAGGGATTGGGAACACTGAAGCTTTCTTT. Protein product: CATSSGIGNTEAFF.

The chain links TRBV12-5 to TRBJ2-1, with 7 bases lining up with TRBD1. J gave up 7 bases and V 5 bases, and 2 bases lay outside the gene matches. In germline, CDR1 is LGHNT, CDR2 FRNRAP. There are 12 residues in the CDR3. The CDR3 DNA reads TGTGCTAGTGGTACGACAGGGAATGAGCAGTTCTTC. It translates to CASGTTGNEQFF.

CDR3 bases: TGTGCCAGTAGTCCGGGCTACGAGCAGTACTTC. This encodes CASSPGYEQYF. The rearrangement links TRBV19 to TRBJ2-7; D unclear. Germline V gene lookup returns CDR1 LNHDA and CDR2 SQIVND (reference sequence). V gave up 5 bases and J gave up 3 bases, with 5 bases separating them. The CDR3 covers 11 residues.

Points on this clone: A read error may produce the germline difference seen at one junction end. In DNA, the CDR3 is TGTGCCAGCTCCCCACGCTCGGGGGTAGAGGGCACAGATACGCAGTATTTT. It translates to CASSPRSGVEGTDTQYF. The chain recombines TRBV18 with TRBJ2-3, with TRBD2 as a possible D gene (6 bases). Germline CDR1 reads KGHSH; CDR2 reads LQKENI. The length of the CDR3 is 17 residues.

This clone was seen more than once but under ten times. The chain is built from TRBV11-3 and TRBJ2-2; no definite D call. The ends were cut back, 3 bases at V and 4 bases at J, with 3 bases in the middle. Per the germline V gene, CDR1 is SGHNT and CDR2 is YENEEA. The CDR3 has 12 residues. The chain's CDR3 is CASSFRTGELFF. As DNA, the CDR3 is TGTGCCAGCAGCTTTCGCACCGGGGAGCTGTTTTTT.

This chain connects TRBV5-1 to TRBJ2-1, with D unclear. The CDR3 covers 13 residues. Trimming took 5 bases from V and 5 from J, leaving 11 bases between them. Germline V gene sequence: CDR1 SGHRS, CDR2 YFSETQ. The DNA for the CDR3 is TGCGCCAGCAGTTCATACAGTAACAATGAGCAGTTCTTC. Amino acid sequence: CASSSYSNNEQFF.

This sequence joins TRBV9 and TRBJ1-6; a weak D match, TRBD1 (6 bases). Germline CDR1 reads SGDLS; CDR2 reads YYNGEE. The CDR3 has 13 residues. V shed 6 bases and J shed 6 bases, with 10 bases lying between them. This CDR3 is CASNRDTNSPLHF. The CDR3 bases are TGTGCCAGCAACCGGGACACTAATTCACCCCTCCACTTT.

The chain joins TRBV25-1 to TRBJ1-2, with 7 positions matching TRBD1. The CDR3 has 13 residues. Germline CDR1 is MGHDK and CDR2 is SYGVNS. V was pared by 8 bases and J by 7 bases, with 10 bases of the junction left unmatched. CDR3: CASEPTGSIGYTF. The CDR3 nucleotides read TGTGCCAGCGAACCGACAGGGTCGATTGGCTACACCTTC.

This CDR3 reads CASSESSQGEQFF. Written as DNA, the CDR3 is TGTGCCAGCAGTGAATCGAGCCAGGGTGAGCAGTTCTTC. This chain joins TRBV2 and TRBJ2-1, with a weak D call TRBD1 (5 bases). The CDR3 runs to 13 residues. Germline CDR1 is SNHLY and CDR2 is FYNNEI. The V and J ends lost 2 bases and 9 bases respectively, with 11 bases between them.

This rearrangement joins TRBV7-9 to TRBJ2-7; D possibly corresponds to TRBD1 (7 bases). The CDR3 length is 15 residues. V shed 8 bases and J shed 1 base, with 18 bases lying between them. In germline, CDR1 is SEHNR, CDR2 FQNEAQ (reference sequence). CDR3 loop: CASRGSQGRSYEQYF. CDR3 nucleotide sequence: TGTGCCAGCCGCGGATCACAGGGGAGGTCCTACGAGCAGTACTTC.

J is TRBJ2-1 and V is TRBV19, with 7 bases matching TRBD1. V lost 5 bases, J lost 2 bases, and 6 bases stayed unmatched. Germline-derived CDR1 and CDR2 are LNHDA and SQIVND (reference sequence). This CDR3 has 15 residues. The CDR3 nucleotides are TGTGCCAGTAGTCGAGGGGGCGCCCCCTACAATGAGCAGTTCTTC. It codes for CASSRGGAPYNEQFF.

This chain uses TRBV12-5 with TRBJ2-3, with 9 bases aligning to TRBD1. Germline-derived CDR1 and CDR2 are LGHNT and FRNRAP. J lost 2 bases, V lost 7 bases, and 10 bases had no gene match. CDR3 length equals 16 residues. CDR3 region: CASVEGDREYTDTQYF. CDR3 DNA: TGTGCTAGTGTCGAAGGGGACAGGGAATACACAGATACGCAGTATTTT.

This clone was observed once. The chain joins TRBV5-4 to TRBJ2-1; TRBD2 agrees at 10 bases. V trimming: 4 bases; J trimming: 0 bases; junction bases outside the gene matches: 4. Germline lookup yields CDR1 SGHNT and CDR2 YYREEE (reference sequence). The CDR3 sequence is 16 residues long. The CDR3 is CASSPGLANSYNEQFF. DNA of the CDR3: TGTGCCAGCAGCCCGGGACTAGCGAACTCCTACAATGAGCAGTTCTTC.

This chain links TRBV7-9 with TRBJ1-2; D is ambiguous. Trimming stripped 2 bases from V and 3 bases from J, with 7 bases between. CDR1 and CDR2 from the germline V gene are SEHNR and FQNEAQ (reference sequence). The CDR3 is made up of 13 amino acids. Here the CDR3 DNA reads TGTGCCAGCAGCTTACCGGTAGACTATGGCTACACCTTC. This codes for CASSLPVDYGYTF.

CDR3 residues: CASSTQGMISETQYF. CDR3 coding DNA: TGTGCCAGCAGCACACAGGGAATGATATCGGAGACCCAGTACTTC. The chain uses TRBV7-6 and TRBJ2-5; D might be TRBD1 (6 bases). V was cut by 5 bases and J by 5 bases, with 18 bases left in between. The CDR3 consists of 15 residues. Germline CDR1 reads SGHVS; CDR2 reads FNYEAQ.

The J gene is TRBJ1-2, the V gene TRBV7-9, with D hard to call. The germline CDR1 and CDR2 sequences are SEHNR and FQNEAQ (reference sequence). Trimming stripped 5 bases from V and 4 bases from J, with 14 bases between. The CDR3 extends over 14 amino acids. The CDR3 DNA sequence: TGTGCCAGCAGCCAGCCCGGGTTCGGCTATGGCTACACCTTC. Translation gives CASSQPGFGYGYTF.

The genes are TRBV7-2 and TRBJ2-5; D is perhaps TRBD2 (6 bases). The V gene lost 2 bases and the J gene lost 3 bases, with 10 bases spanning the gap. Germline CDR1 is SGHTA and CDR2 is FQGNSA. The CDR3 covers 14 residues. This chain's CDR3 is CASSLIRGKETQYF. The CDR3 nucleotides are TGTGCCAGCAGCTTAATCCGGGGGAAAGAGACCCAGTACTTC.

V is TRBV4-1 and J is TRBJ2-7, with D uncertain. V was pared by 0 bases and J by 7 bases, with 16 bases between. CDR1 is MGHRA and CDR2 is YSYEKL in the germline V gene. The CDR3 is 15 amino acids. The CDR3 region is CASSQEFPTRGEQYF. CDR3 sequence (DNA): TGCGCCAGCAGCCAAGAATTCCCGACTCGAGGAGAGCAGTACTTC.

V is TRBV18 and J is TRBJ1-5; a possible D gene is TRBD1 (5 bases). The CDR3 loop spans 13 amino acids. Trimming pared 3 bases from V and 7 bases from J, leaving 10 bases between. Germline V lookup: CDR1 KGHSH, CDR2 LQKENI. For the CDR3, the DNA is TGTGCCAGCTCACCCGCCCAGGGCCAGCCCCAGCATTTT. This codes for CASSPAQGQPQHF.

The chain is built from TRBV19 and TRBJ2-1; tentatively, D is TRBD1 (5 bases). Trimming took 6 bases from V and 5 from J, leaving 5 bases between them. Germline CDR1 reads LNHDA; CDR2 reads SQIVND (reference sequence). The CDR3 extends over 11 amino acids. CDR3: CASRQDNEQFF. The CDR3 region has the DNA TGTGCCAGTAGACAGGACAATGAGCAGTTCTTC.

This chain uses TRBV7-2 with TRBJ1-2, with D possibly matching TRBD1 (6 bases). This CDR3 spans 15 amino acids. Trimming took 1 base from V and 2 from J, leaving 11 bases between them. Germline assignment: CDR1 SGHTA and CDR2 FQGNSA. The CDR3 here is CASSLGPGVNYGYTF. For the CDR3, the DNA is TGTGCCAGCAGCTTAGGGCCAGGGGTGAACTATGGCTACACCTTC.

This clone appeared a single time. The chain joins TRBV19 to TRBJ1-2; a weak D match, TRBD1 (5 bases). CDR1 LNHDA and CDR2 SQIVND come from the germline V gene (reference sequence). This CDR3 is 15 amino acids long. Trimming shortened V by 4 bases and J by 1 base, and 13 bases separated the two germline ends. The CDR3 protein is CASSRARRGNYGYTF. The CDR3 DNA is TGTGCCAGTAGTAGGGCTAGGAGGGGTAACTATGGCTACACCTTC.

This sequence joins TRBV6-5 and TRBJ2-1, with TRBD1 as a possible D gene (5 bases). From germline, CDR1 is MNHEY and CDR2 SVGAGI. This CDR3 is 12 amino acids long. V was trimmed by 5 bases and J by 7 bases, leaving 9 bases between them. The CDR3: CASSLSGNEQFF. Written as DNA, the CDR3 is TGTGCCAGCAGTCTCTCAGGGAATGAGCAGTTCTTC.

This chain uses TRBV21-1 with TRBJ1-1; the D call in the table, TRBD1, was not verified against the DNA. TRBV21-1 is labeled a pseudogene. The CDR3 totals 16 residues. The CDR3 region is CASKARGQTYYTEAFF. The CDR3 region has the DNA TGTGCCAGCAAGGCTCGAGGACAGACGTATTACACTGAAGCTTTCTTT.

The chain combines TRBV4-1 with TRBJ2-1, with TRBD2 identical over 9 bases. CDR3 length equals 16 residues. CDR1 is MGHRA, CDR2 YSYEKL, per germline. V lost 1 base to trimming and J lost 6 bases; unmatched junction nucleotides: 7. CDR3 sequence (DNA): TGCGCCAGCAGCCAAGTAGAAGCGGGGGGCGGCAATGAGCAGTTCTTC. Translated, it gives CASSQVEAGGGNEQFF.

The CDR3 spells CASSLGLPGQVNQPQHF. The CDR3 DNA follows: TGTGCCAGCAGTTTAGGTCTACCCGGACAGGTCAATCAGCCCCAGCATTTT. This sequence joins TRBV27 and TRBJ1-5, with 7 bases fitting TRBD1. Germline V CDR1 and CDR2: MNHEY, SMNVEV (reference sequence). The CDR3 is made up of 17 amino acids. J was trimmed by 3 bases and V by 2 bases; bases with no gene match: 10.

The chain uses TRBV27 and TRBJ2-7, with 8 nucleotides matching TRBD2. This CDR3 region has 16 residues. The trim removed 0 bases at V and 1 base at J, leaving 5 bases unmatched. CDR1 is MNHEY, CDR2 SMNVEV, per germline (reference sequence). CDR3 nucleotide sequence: TGTGCCAGCAGTTTATCCCTAGGGACTAGTTCCTACGAGCAGTACTTC. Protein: CASSLSLGTSSYEQYF.